One and the same sample provided the 8 T cell receptor beta chains below, sequenced in a study of neurological immune-mediated disorders (dated by TCRdb to the late 2010s). The library was built by means of 5' RACE. Sequencing took place on an Illumina HiSeq 2500. TCRdb took the public reads, trimmed them with fastp at Q25, ran MiXCR for clone calling and kept in-frame beta chains. Entries that share a CDR3 protein sequence are merged under the most common genes and DNA. The table for this sample lists tens of thousands of distinct CDR3 sequences; about 3.5% of them were counted only once. The ten largest clones represent 1.6% of the sample. Sequencing used PBMCs. These receptors all stem from a man aged 30 to 39 with multiple sclerosis.

At least ten counts were recorded for this clonotype. The V and J genes are TRBV20-1 and TRBJ2-1; D unclear. The CDR3 sequence is 15 residues long. Deletions cut 1 base from V and 1 base from J, with 11 bases between. CDR1 is DFQATT, CDR2 SNEGSKA, per germline (reference sequence). The CDR3 region has the DNA TGCAGTGCTAGAGCTCGAGACAAATCCTACAATGAGCAGTTCTTC. Its translation is CSARARDKSYNEQFF.

This clonotype was detected ten times or more. The CDR3 nucleotides are TGTGCCAGCAGCCCCCGGGGCTCGGATGGCTACACCTTC. Translating it yields CASSPRGSDGYTF. V and J are TRBV14 and TRBJ1-2, with D perhaps TRBD1 (5 bases). Germline CDR1 reads SGHDN; CDR2 reads FVKESK. The CDR3 runs 13 residues. Trimming cost V 4 bases and J 6 bases, with 12 bases left between them.

Many counts were recorded for this clonotype. This chain joins TRBV6-5 and TRBJ1-1, with a tentative D call TRBD1 (5 bases). Trimming removed 4 bases from V and 7 bases from J, with 13 bases in between. Per the germline V gene, CDR1 is MNHEY and CDR2 is SVGAGI. The CDR3 runs to 13 residues. The CDR3 DNA sequence: TGTGCCAGCAGTTCGAGCCGCACAGGTGAAGCTTTCTTT. Encoded protein: CASSSSRTGEAFF.

Ten or more counts support this clonotype. The chain is built from TRBV5-1 and TRBJ1-2; D is perhaps TRBD1 (6 bases). CDR3 size: 15 residues. Trimming cost V 0 bases and J 8 bases, with 17 bases left between them. The germline V gene has CDR1 SGHRS and CDR2 YFSETQ. CDR3 coding DNA: TGCGCCAGCAGCTTGGCCCAGGCGGGGGGGCAAGGCTACACCTTC. This gives the protein CASSLAQAGGQGYTF.

This clonotype was seen many times. One junction end disagrees with the germline gene, perhaps due to a read error. The chain carries TRBV7-7 and TRBJ2-1, with a possible D match to TRBD2 (6 bases). The V gene's germline CDR1 is SSHAT and CDR2 FNYEAQ (reference sequence). The CDR3 extends over 15 amino acids. The chain's CDR3 is CASSLETSPFNEQFF. The CDR3 nucleotides are TGTGCTAGCAGCTTAGAAACTAGCCCTTTCAATGAGCAGTTCTTC.

This clonotype was counted at least ten times. This rearrangement joins TRBV5-1 to TRBJ1-1, with 7 nucleotides matching TRBD1. The V segment lost 0 bases and the J segment 6 bases; nucleotides outside the gene matches: 8. Per the germline V gene, CDR1 is SGHRS and CDR2 is YFSETQ. The CDR3 sequence is 15 residues long. DNA of the CDR3: TGCGCCAGCAGCTTGGGTCAGGGGGGAGCAGCTGAAGCTTTCTTT. It encodes CASSLGQGGAAEAFF.

This clonotype was counted many times. The gene calls are TRBV28 and TRBJ2-7; the D gene is possibly TRBD2 (6 bases). CDR3 length: 15 amino acids. Trimming shortened V by 8 bases and J by 2 bases, and 19 bases separated the two germline ends. The V gene's germline CDR1 is MDHEN and CDR2 SYDVKM. Written as DNA, the CDR3 is TGTGCCAGCGTCCCCCCTGAGGGGACTCCCTACGAGCAGTACTTC. This sequence encodes CASVPPEGTPYEQYF.

In this sample, this clonotype turned up many times. The chain has TRBV7-6 and TRBJ2-7; D not certain. The CDR3 sequence is 13 residues long. Deletions cut 1 base from V and 7 bases from J, with 11 bases between. Germline V lookup: CDR1 SGHVS, CDR2 FNYEAQ. The DNA of the CDR3 is TGTGCCAGCAGCTTAGTGGCAACGAGAGAGCAGTACTTC. It specifies CASSLVATREQYF.